Below, 26 T cell receptor beta chains from the same sample are listed, as sequenced in a study of tumor and adjacent non-tumor tissue in lung cancer. The template was RNA from unsorted bulk tissue. More than 3 cm separated this lung sample from the edge of the tumor. A modified ARM-PCR protocol with three rounds of nested PCR amplified TCRbeta. TCRdb redid the calling of the multiplex PCR reads with MiXCR, one entry per CDR3 protein. The table records some 100,000 distinct CDR3 sequences, about 60% of them present only once. The sequencing input was distant non-tumor lung tissue. These receptors were taken from a man aged 25 to 40 with non-small cell lung cancer.

About this clonotype itself: A junction end diverges from the germline sequence, so it may reflect a read error. This chain connects TRBV11-1 to TRBJ2-7, with D unclear. Per germline, CDR1 SGHAT and CDR2 FQDESV (reference sequence). The CDR3 runs to 15 residues. The CDR3 DNA follows: TGTGACAGCAGCTCCGCGGCAGATCCCTCCTACGAGCAATACTTC. Protein sequence: CDSSSAADPSYEQYF.

To note about this clonotype: A read error is likely, as this CDR3 ends without the conserved phenylalanine or tryptophan. The V call is TRBV12-3 or TRBV12-4, the J call TRBJ2-1; D gene ambiguous. The CDR3 is made up of 14 amino acids. CDR3: CGSSLRSTYNEQFL. The CDR3 coding sequence is TGTGGCAGCAGTTTAAGGTCTACCTACAATGAGCAGTTCCTC.

On this clonotype: A junction end diverges from the germline sequence, so it may reflect a read error. The V gene is TRBV11-3, the J gene TRBJ2-5, with a tentative D call TRBD2 (5 bases). This CDR3 has 16 residues. From germline, CDR1 is SGHNT and CDR2 YENEEA. The CDR3 region has the DNA TGTGCCAACAGCTTAGGAGGCCGTAGATCCCAAGAGACCCAGTACTTC. This sequence encodes CANSLGGRRSQETQYF.

Only a few counts were recorded for this clonotype. A much more abundant neighbour one base away suggests this may be a read error. CDR3 coding DNA: TGCAATGCTAGAACACAGGGTGGTGAAAAACTGTTTTTT. It codes for CNARTQGGEKLFF. The chain combines TRBV20-1 with TRBJ1-4; D may be TRBD1 (6 bases). The CDR3 length is 13 residues. Germline-derived CDR1 and CDR2 are DFQATT and SNEGSKA (reference sequence).

The chain uses TRBV6-5 and TRBJ2-7; D uncertain. The CDR3 covers 13 residues. Trimming removed 8 bases at V and 3 bases at J, with 14 bases between. CDR1 and CDR2 from the germline V gene are MNHEY and SVGAGI. DNA of the CDR3: TGTGCCAGCGTCCGGTGGCAGTACTACGAGCAGTACTTC. Translated: CASVRWQYYEQYF.

Worth noting for this clonotype: One end of the junction is discordant with germline, which a read error may explain. The CDR3 sequence: CASRLVPGEPFF. CDR3 bases: TGTGCCAGCAGATTAGTCCCCGGTGAGCCGTTCTTC. V usage is TRBV11-3 and J usage is TRBJ2-1; no clear D gene. Germline CDR1 reads SGHNT; CDR2 reads YENEEA. The CDR3 sequence is 12 residues long.

The V and J genes are TRBV11-2 and TRBJ2-4, with D perhaps given as TRBD1 or TRBD2 (5 bases each). The germline gives CDR1 SGHAT, CDR2 FQNNGV. The CDR3 is 18 residues long. Trimming shortened V by 5 bases and J by 0 bases, and 20 bases separated the two germline ends. Written as DNA, the CDR3 is TGTGCCAGCAGCCCCCGACGGGGCGCCAATCTAGCCAAAAACATTCAGTACTTC. Translation: CASSPRRGANLAKNIQYF.

About this clonotype: The conserved final phenylalanine or tryptophan is absent from the CDR3, which likely points to a read error. The chain recombines TRBV12-3 or TRBV12-4 with TRBJ2-5, with TRBD2 matching 11 bases. The length of the CDR3 is 16 residues. CDR3 bases: TGTGTCAGCACCCCTTTCGGGACTAGCGGTGAACAGACCCAGTACCTC. This gives the protein CVSTPFGTSGEQTQYL.

Points on this clonotype: A much bigger clone sits one base away, suggesting this may be a read error. Since the CDR3 does not end with the conserved phenylalanine or tryptophan, this likely comes from a read error. The chain recombines TRBV5-6 with TRBJ2-2; TRBD2 matches at 8 bases. J was trimmed by 4 bases and V by 4 bases; bases with no gene match: 6. The CDR3 covers 15 residues. In germline, CDR1 is SGHDT, CDR2 YYEEEE. The CDR3 sequence: CASSPDRGGTGELFS. The CDR3 nucleotides are TGTGCCAGCAGCCCGGACCGGGGGGGCACCGGGGAGCTGTTTTCT.

The chain is built from TRBV10-1 and TRBJ2-1, with a tentative D call TRBD1 (5 bases). Germline CDR1 is WNHNN and CDR2 is SYGVQD (reference sequence). V was pared by 3 bases and J by 15 bases, with 21 bases between. The CDR3 covers 14 residues. The DNA of the CDR3 is TGCGCCAGCAGTGACTCCGCAGGGCGCAATGGGCGGTTCTTC. Its translation: CASSDSAGRNGRFF.

On this clonotype: It may be a read error: a sequence one base away is much more abundant. CDR3 coding DNA: TGTGCCAGCAGCCAAGATAGTCCAGTCGGGGAAAAACTGCTTTTT. This gives the protein CASSQDSPVGEKLLF. This rearrangement joins TRBV4-2 to TRBJ1-4; D not certain. The germline CDR1 and CDR2 sequences are LGHNA and YNFKEQ. This CDR3 has 15 amino acids.

As to this clonotype: An end of the junction differs from the germline gene, which may be a read error. In DNA, the CDR3 is TGCAGTACTAGAGGCCCCCCGGGACAGGGGACCAAATACTATGGCTACACCTTC. As protein: CSTRGPPGQGTKYYGYTF. The chain couples TRBV20-1 to TRBJ1-2; 10 positions match TRBD1. This CDR3 is 18 amino acids long. Germline CDR1 and CDR2: DFQATT and SNEGSKA (reference sequence).

A remark on this clonotype: One base away lies a much larger clone, so this may be a sequencing read error. The chain couples TRBV20-1 to TRBJ1-6; no clear D. There are 15 residues in the CDR3. Germline V CDR1 and CDR2: DFQATT, SNEGSKA (reference sequence). The CDR3 reads CSALATSSYNSPLYF. The CDR3 DNA reads as TGCAGTGCTCTCGCCACGAGCTCCTATAATTCACCCCTCTACTTT.

This clonotype appeared many times. The chain recombines TRBV11-3 with TRBJ2-5; no reliable D call. V lost 0 bases to trimming and J lost 5 bases, with 4 bases between them. The CDR3 spans 12 residues. Germline lookup yields CDR1 SGHNT and CDR2 YENEEA. Written as DNA, the CDR3 is TGTGCCAGCAGCTTAGAAGGGGAGACCCAGTACTTC. The encoded protein is CASSLEGETQYF.

This clonotype was counted many times. The CDR3 region has the DNA TGTGCCAGCAGCCCCCGGGACAGGGGCCTCACCGGGGAGCTGTTTTTT. This codes for CASSPRDRGLTGELFF. The rearrangement uses TRBV7-8 and TRBJ2-2; the match to TRBD1 covers 10 bases. Trimming removed 5 bases from V and 4 bases from J; junction bases left unmatched: 7. The CDR3 consists of 16 residues. The germline CDR1 and CDR2 sequences are SGHVS and FQNEAQ.

A word on this clonotype: A much larger clone differs from this one at a single base, so this may be a read error. CDR3 region: CASSLSGGYELYF. CDR3 nucleotide sequence: TGTGCCAGCAGCTTGTCCGGGGGCTACGAGCTGTACTTC. This chain connects TRBV5-6 to TRBJ2-7; TRBD1 or TRBD2 may be the D gene (6 bases each). CDR1 and CDR2 (germline): SGHDT, YYEEEE. The CDR3 has 13 amino acids.

As regards this clonotype: Germline and junction disagree at one end, which may indicate a read error. This CDR3 reads CTSSLPGRRAFF. The CDR3 DNA follows: TGTACCAGCAGCTTACCCGGACGCAGAGCTTTCTTT. The chain joins TRBV11-2 to TRBJ1-1; D remains ambiguous. Looked up from germline, CDR1 is SGHAT and CDR2 is FQNNGV. This CDR3 contains 12 residues.

Comment on this clonotype: Possible read error: a much larger clone is one base away. The genes are TRBV13 and TRBJ2-5; 10 positions agree with TRBD2. Germline V gene lookup returns CDR1 PRHDT and CDR2 FYEKMQ (reference sequence). The CDR3 is 16 amino acids. The CDR3 bases are TGTGCCTGCAGCTTCAGCGGGAGGGCCAGACAAGAGACCCAGTACTTC. This sequence encodes CACSFSGRARQETQYF.

With regard to this clonotype: A read error is possible here, since a much larger clone lies one base away. This CDR3 fails to terminate in the conserved phenylalanine or tryptophan, so it likely reflects a read error. The DNA is omitted, as the CDR3 cannot be located on it reliably, and the CDR3 follows TCRdb's listing. V usage is TRBV11-2 and J usage is TRBJ2-7; the tabulated D call, TRBD2, remains unverified against the DNA. The CDR3 totals 16 residues, both ends included. CDR1 is SGHAT, CDR2 FQNNGV, per germline. The CDR3 is CASSFLPSGRSYEEYL.

This clonotype ranks as medium-sized (0.01 to 0.1%). The V call is TRBV11-2, the J call TRBJ1-1; D possibly corresponds to TRBD1 (6 bases). The ends were cut back, 5 bases at V and 3 bases at J, with 16 bases in the middle. CDR3 length: 15 residues. Germline CDR1 reads SGHAT; CDR2 reads FQNNGV. Here the CDR3 reads CASSHGTGPYTEAFF. CDR3 nucleotide sequence: TGTGCCAGCAGCCACGGTACAGGGCCATACACTGAAGCTTTCTTT. The full variable domain, its missing parts supplied by reference TRBV11-2 and TRBJ1-1, is EAGVAQSPRYKIIEKRQSVAFWCNPISGHATLYWYQQILGQGPKLLIQFQNNGVVDDSQLPKDRFSAERLKGVDSTLKIQPAKLEDSAVYLCASSHGTGPYTEAFFGQGTRLTVV.

This clonotype was seen only once. This sequence joins TRBV12-3 or TRBV12-4 and TRBJ2-7, with 7 bases fitting TRBD2. The CDR3 loop spans 15 amino acids. The ends lost 5 bases at V and 4 bases at J; junction bases unmatched: 11. The CDR3 sequence is CASSPGLDGGYEQYF. In nucleotides, the CDR3 is TGTGCCAGCAGTCCTGGACTAGATGGAGGGTACGAGCAGTACTTC.

Comment on this clonotype: This sequence may be a read error, since a much larger clone differs from it by one base. This chain links TRBV12-3 or TRBV12-4 with TRBJ1-3, with no clear D. The CDR3 runs to 15 residues. The V and J ends lost 6 bases and 0 bases respectively, with 12 bases between them. This chain's CDR3 is CASSKRANSGNTIYF. DNA of the CDR3: TGTGCCAGCAGCAAAAGAGCCAACTCTGGAAACACCATATATTTT.

Comments on this clonotype: Sequence at one end of the junction differs from germline and may be a read error. The J gene is TRBJ1-1, the V gene TRBV11-3, with a possible D match to TRBD1 (5 bases). The CDR3 has 13 amino acids. From germline, CDR1 is SGHNT and CDR2 YENEEA. CDR3 protein: CASSILKDSEAFF. As DNA, the CDR3 is TGTGCTAGCAGCATCCTTAAAGACAGTGAAGCTTTCTTT. Variable domain in full (rest from reference TRBV11-3 and TRBJ1-1): EAGVVQSPRYKIIEKKQPVAFWCNPISGHNTLYWYLQNLGQGPELLIRYENEEAVDDSQLPKDRFSAERLKGVDSTLKIQPAELGDSAVYLCASSILKDSEAFFGQGTRLTVV.

This clonotype occurred a few times. The final CDR3 position lacks the conserved phenylalanine or tryptophan, pointing to a likely read error. V and J are TRBV11-2 and TRBJ1-2; possibly TRBD1 for D (5 bases). The CDR3 loop spans 17 amino acids. Germline CDR1 is SGHAT and CDR2 is FQNNGV. The CDR3 region has the DNA TGTACCAGCAGCATCCTAGGGGCAGGCAACCTCAACTATGGCTACACCTCC. Protein: CTSSILGAGNLNYGYTS.

This clonotype was picked up a small number of times. A read error may explain this, as a much larger clone is one base away. V is TRBV6-5 and J is TRBJ1-1, with D perhaps matching TRBD1 (5 bases). CDR3 size: 13 residues. CDR1 MNHEY and CDR2 SVGAGI come from the germline V gene. The DNA of the CDR3 is TGTGTCAGCAGTTCAGGGTCTGGCACTGAAGCTTTCTTT. The encoded protein is CVSSSGSGTEAFF.

This clonotype has a single count. The V call is TRBV7-8, the J call TRBJ2-3; no reliable D call. The V gene's germline CDR1 is SGHVS and CDR2 FQNEAQ. This CDR3 has 13 residues. Trimming shortened V by 6 bases and J by 5 bases, and 12 bases separated the two germline ends. The CDR3 nucleotides are TGTGCCAGCAGTCAAATCCAGGAAGATACGCAGTATTTT. Its translation is CASSQIQEDTQYF.